This TCR beta chain was sequenced for a study of shared clonotypes between healthy human individuals. With 6 bases clipped from V and 6 bases from J, the junction kept 8 bases outside the gene matches. The length of the CDR3 is 14 residues. Per germline, CDR1 MDHEN and CDR2 SYDVKM. Across several immunoSEQ plates, the genomic DNA of each subset was split evenly. Replicate PCRs run on sorted subsets employed 150 to 250 ng DNA, approximately 30,000 T cell genomes. Repertoires were generated with immunoSEQ multiplex PCR, while TCRdb's copy carries only in-frame clones and drops some. The sample yields about 1,500,000 clones, about 96% seen once. Adults of Caucasian background living in Nashville, Tennessee made up all donors.

The origin of this receptor is a man aged 25-45 years in good health. The V call is TRBV28, the J call TRBJ2-7; 10 bases agree with TRBD2. The sequencing sample was made of naive CD4+ T cells sorted from blood. Regarding subset: CD45RA+ positively selected. CDR3 nucleotide sequence: TGTGCCAGCAGCAGAGCGGGAGGGGTACGCGAGCAGTACTTC. Protein: CASSRAGGVREQYF.